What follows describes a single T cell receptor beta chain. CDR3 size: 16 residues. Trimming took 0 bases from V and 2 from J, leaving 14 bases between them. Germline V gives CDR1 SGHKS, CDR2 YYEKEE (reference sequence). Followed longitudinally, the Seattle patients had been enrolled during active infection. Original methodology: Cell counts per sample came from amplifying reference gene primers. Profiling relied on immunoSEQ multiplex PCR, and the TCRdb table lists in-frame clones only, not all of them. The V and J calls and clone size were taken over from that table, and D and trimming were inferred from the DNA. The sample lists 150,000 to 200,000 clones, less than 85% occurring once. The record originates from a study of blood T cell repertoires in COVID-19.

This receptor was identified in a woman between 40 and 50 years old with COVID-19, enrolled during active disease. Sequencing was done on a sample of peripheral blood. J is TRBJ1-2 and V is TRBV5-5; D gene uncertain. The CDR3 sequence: CASSLALLTENYGYTF. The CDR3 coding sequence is TGTGCCAGCAGCTTGGCCCTACTGACGGAGAACTATGGCTACACCTTC.